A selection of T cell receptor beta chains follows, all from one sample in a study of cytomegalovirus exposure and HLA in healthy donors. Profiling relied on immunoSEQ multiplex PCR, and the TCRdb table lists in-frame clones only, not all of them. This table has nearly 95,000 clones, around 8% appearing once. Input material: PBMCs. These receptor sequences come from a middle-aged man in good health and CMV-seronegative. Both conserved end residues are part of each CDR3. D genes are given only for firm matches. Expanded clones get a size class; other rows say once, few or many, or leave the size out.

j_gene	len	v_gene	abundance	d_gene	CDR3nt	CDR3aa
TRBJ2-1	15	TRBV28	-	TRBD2	TGTGCCAGCAGTCGGAGCGGGAGCTCCTACAATGAGCAGTTCTTC	CASSRSGSSYNEQFF
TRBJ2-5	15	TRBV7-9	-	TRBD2	TGTGCCAGCAGCTTACTAGCGGGAGAAAAAGAGACCCAGTACTTC	CASSLLAGEKETQYF
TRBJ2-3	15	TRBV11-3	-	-	TGTGCCAGCAGCTTAGATTCGGGTGGGTCTCATACGCAGTATTTT	CASSLDSGGSHTQYF
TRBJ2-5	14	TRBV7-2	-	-	TGTGCCAGCAGCCCCCTCAGAAGACAAGAGACCCAGTACTTC	CASSPLRRQETQYF
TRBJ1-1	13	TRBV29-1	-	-	TGCAGCGGAGTATCAGGGCCGAACACTGAAGCTTTCTTT	CSGVSGPNTEAFF
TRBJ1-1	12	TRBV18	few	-	TGTGCCAGCTCACCGGTTCCCCGGGAAGCTTTCTTT	CASSPVPREAFF
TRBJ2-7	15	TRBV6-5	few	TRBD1	TGTGCCAGCAGCTTACGACAGGGGACCTCCTACGAGCAGTACTTC	CASSLRQGTSYEQYF
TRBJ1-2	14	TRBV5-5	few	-	TGTGCCAGCAGCCCGGAGGTAGCTAACTATGGCTACACCTTC	CASSPEVANYGYTF
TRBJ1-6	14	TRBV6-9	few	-	TGTGCCAGCAGAAACAGGGAGGGAAATTCACCCCTCCACTTT	CASRNREGNSPLHF
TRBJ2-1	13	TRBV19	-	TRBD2	TGTGCCCACGGACTAGCGGGATACAATGAGCAGTTCTTC	CAHGLAGYNEQFF
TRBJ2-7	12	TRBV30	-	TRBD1	TGTGCCTGGAGGGGGGACAGCTACGAGCAGTACTTC	CAWRGDSYEQYF
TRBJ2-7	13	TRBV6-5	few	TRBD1	TGTGCCAGCAGCGGACCCAGGGGGTACGAGCAGTACTTC	CASSGPRGYEQYF
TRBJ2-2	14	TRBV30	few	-	TGTGCCTGGAGTGTAAATCGAGTCGCCGGGGAGCTGTTTTTT	CAWSVNRVAGELFF
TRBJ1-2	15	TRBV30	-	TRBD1	TGTGCCTGGAAGAGACAGGGGGATTCCTGGTATGGCTACACCTTC	CAWKRQGDSWYGYTF
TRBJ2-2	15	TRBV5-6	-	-	TGTGCCAGCAGCTTGGGCGGGGAGGACACCGGGGAGCTGTTTTTT	CASSLGGEDTGELFF
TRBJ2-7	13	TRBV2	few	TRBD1	TGTGCCAGTGGGACAGGGTTTTTCTACGAGCGGTACTTC	CASGTGFFYERYF
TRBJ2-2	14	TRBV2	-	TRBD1	TGTGCCAACAGGGGACAGACGAACACCGGGGAGCTGTTTTTT	CANRGQTNTGELFF
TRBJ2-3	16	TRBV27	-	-	TGTGCCACCCGCAGTAGAGGCAGTCCTTTGGTGGATACGCAGTATTTT	CATRSRGSPLVDTQYF
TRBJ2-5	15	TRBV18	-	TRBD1	TGTGCCAGCTCACCTTCGACAGGGGGAATGGAGACCCAGTACTTC	CASSPSTGGMETQYF
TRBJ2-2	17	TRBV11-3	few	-	TGTGCCAGCAGCTTCTCTCAGGGCAGGGGAAAAACCGGGGAGCTGTTTTTT	CASSFSQGRGKTGELFF
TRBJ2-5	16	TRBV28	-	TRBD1	TGTGCCAGCAGCACTCGATGGAGAAAGGGGGCATCGGCCCAGTACTTC	CASSTRWRKGASAQYF
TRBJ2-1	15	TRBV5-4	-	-	TGTGCCAGCAGCTTACTAGCTTTCGGCTACAATGAGCAGTTCTTC	CASSLLAFGYNEQFF
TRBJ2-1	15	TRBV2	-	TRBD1	TGTGCCAGCAGTGAGGACAGGGGGCTTTGGAATGAGCAGTTCTTC	CASSEDRGLWNEQFF
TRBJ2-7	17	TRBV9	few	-	TGTGCCAGCAGCGGTAGTGGGGGCAGGGTAAGCTCCTACGAGCAGTACTTC	CASSGSGGRVSSYEQYF
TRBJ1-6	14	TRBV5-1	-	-	TGCGCCAGCAGCTTGTCGGCAGGGGAGTCACCCCTCCACTTT	CASSLSAGESPLHF
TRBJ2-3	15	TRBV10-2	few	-	TGCGCCAGCCCTGACCGGGCGGGAAGCACAGATACGCAGTATTTT	CASPDRAGSTDTQYF
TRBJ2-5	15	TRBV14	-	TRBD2	TGTGCCAGCAGCCTCGGACTAGCGGGAGCTGAGACCAAGTACTTC	CASSLGLAGAETKYF
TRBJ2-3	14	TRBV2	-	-	TGTGCCAGCAGTGAAGTGGGGGGTGCAGATACGCAGTATTTT	CASSEVGGADTQYF
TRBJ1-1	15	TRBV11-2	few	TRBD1	TGTGCCAGCAGCCTATCTTGGACAGGGAGGACTGAAGCTTTCTTT	CASSLSWTGRTEAFF
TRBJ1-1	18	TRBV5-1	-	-	TGCGCCAGCAGCCCCCCCCCAGGGGCCAGAGGGGTGGACACTGAAGCTTTCTTT	CASSPPPGARGVDTEAFF
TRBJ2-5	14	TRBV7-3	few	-	TGTGCCAGCAGCCCTTTACTCACCTTCGGGACCCAGTACTTC	CASSPLLTFGTQYF
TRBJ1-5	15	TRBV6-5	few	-	TGTGCCAGCAGTTACACAGGGCTCGGCAATCAGCCCCAGCATTTT	CASSYTGLGNQPQHF
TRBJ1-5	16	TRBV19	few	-	TGTGCCAGTAGTAGGGAGGGGGGCACAGTAAATCAGCCCCAGCATTTT	CASSREGGTVNQPQHF
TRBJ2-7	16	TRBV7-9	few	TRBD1	TGTGCCAGCAGCTACCTCCCGGGACAGGGTCCCTACGAGCAGTACTTC	CASSYLPGQGPYEQYF
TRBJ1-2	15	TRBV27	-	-	TGTGCCAGCAGTTTAAGTGGCGGGTTCAACTATGGCTACACCTTC	CASSLSGGFNYGYTF
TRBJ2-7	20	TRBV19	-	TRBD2	TGTGCCAGTAGTATAAACCCTCGGACTAGCGGGAGAGCCGATGGGAACGAGCAGTACTTC	CASSINPRTSGRADGNEQYF
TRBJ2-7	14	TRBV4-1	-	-	TGCGCCAGCAGCCAAGTCGGGGATTCCTACGAGCAGTACTTC	CASSQVGDSYEQYF
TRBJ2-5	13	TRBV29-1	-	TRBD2	TGCAGCGTCCCTAGCGGGGCCCAAGAGACCCAGTACTTC	CSVPSGAQETQYF
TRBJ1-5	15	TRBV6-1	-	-	TGTGCCAGCACCGGGAGGGTTTATAGCAATCAGCCCCAGCATTTT	CASTGRVYSNQPQHF
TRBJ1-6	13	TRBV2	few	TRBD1	TGTGCCAGCAAGAAGGACAGGGATTCACCCCTCCACTTT	CASKKDRDSPLHF
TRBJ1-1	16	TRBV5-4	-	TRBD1	TGTGCCAGCAGCCGAGGACAGGCGGAGCGGAACACTGAAGCTTTCTTT	CASSRGQAERNTEAFF
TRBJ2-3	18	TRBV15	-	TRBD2	TGTGCCACCAGCAGAGATTCCCCAGCGGGGGGACTCGCAGATACGCAGTATTTT	CATSRDSPAGGLADTQYF
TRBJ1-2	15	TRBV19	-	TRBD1	TGTGCCAGTAGTTTCTCCGGGACAGGGGGCAGAGGCTACACCTTC	CASSFSGTGGRGYTF
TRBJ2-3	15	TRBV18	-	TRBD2	TGTGCCAGCTCACCCAGAGGGAGGGAGACAGATACGCAGTATTTT	CASSPRGRETDTQYF
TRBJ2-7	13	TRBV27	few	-	TGTGCCAGCAGTTTATTTAACAGGGATTATCAGTACTTC	CASSLFNRDYQYF
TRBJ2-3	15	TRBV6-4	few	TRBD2	TGTGCCAGCAGTCCTAGCGGGGGGGCCGCAGATACGCAGTATTTT	CASSPSGGAADTQYF
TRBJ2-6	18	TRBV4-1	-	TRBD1	TGCGCCAGCAGCCCTGAAGGGACAGGAGTCTCTGGGGCCAACGTCCTGACTTTC	CASSPEGTGVSGANVLTF
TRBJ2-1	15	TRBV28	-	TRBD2	TGTGCCAGCAGTTTATGGACTAGCGGAAACAATGAGCAGTTCTTC	CASSLWTSGNNEQFF
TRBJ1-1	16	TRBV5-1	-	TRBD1	TGCGCCAGCACCAGACAGGGGTCTGGCATGAACACTGAAGCTTTTTTT	CASTRQGSGMNTEAFF
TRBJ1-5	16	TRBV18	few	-	TGTGCCAGCTCACCCCCCGGGATATCCCGAAATCAGCCCCAGCATTTT	CASSPPGISRNQPQHF
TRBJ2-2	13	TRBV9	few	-	TGTGCCAGCAGCGTTGGTTCGGGCGGGGAGCTGTTTTTT	CASSVGSGGELFF
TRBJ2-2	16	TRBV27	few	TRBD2	TGTGCCAGCAGTTTCGCGGCGGGGGCGAACACCGGGGAGCTGTTTTTT	CASSFAAGANTGELFF
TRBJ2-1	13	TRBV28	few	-	TGTGCCAGCATGCTAGTGGGTCGCAATGAGCAGTTCTTC	CASMLVGRNEQFF
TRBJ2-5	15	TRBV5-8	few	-	TGTGCCAGCAGCAAACACCGGGACAACCAAGAGACCCAGTACTTC	CASSKHRDNQETQYF
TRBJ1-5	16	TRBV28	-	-	TGTGCCAGCAGTCCTTACAGGGATAGGGGCAATCAGCCCCAGCATTTT	CASSPYRDRGNQPQHF
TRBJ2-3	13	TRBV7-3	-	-	TGTGCCAGCAGCCCAGGGGCCACAGATACGCAGTATTTT	CASSPGATDTQYF
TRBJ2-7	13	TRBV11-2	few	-	TGTGCCAGCAGCTTATTACCACCGTACGAGCAGTACTTC	CASSLLPPYEQYF